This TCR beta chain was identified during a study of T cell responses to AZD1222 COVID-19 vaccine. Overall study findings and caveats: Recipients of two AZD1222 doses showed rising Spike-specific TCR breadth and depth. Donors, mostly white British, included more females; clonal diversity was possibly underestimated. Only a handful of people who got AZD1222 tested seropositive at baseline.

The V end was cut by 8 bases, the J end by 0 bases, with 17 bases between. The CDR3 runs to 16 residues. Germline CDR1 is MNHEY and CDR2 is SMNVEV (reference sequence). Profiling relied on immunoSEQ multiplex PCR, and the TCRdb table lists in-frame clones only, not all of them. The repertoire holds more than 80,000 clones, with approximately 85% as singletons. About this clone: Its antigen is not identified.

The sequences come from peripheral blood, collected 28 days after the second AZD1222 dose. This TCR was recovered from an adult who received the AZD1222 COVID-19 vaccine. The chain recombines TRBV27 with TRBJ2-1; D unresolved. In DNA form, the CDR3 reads TGTGCCAGCCGGCAGATTAGTTCCGGCTCCTACAATGAGCAGTTCTTC. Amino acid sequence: CASRQISSGSYNEQFF.